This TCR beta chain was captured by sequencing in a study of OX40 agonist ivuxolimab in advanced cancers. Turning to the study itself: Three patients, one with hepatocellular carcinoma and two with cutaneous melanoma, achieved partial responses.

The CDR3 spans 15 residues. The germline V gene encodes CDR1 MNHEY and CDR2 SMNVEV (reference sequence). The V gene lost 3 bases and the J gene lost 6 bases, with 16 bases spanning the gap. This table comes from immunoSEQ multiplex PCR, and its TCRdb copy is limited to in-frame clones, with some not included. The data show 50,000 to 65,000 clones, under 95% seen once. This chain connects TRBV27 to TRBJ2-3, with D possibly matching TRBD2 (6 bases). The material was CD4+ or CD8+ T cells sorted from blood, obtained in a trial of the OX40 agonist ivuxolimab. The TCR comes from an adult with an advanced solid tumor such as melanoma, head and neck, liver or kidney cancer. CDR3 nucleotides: TGTGCCAGCAGTTTGTGGGGGGAGAAGGTGGATACGCAGTATTTT. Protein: CASSLWGEKVDTQYF.